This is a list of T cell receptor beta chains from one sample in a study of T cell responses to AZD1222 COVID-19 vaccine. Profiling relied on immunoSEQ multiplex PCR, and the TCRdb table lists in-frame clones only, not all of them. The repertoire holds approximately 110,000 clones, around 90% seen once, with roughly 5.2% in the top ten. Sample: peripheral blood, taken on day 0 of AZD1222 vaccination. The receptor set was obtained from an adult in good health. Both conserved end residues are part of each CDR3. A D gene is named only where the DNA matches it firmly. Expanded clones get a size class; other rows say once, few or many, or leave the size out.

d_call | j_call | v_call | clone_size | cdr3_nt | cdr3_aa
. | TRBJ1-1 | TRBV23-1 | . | TGCGCCAGCAGCCCTCCCCCTCGGGGATCGAGGACCGGGGCTTTCTTT | CASSPPPRGSRTGAFF
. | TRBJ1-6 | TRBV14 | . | TGTGCCAGCAGCCAACAATCCGGCAGGGTAGGTAATTCACCCCTCCACTTT | CASSQQSGRVGNSPLHF
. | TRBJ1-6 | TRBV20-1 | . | TGCAGTGCTAGTGACGGTAGCTCCTATAATTCACCCCTCCACTTT | CSASDGSSYNSPLHF
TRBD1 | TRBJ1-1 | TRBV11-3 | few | TGTGCCAGCAGCCGGGACAGGAGGGACACTGAAGCTTTCTTT | CASSRDRRDTEAFF
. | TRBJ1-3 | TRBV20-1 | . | TGCAGTGCTAGTTTCTTGGGGAAAGGAAACACCATATATTTT | CSASFLGKGNTIYF
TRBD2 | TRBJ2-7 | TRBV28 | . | TGTGCCACCCAGGGGCGGGAGGTCCCTTACGAGCAGTACTTC | CATQGREVPYEQYF
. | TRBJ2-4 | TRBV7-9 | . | TGTGCCAGCAGCTCAGAGGGGGGCGCGGACATTCAGTACTTC | CASSSEGGADIQYF
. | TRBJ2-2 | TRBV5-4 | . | TGTGCCAGCAGCTTGGGACTGGGGCGGGGACCCACCGGGGAGCTGTTTTTT | CASSLGLGRGPTGELFF
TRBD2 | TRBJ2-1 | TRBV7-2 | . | TGTGCCAGCAGCTCCGGGGGGAAGAGATCTTATGAGCAGTTCTTC | CASSSGGKRSYEQFF
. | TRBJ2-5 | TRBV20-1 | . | TGCAGTGCTAGTCCTTCACGGGACCTACAAGAGACCCAGTACTTC | CSASPSRDLQETQYF
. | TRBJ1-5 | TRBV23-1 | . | TGCGCCAGCAGTCAAGGAATTGAAAACCAGCCCCAGCATTTT | CASSQGIENQPQHF
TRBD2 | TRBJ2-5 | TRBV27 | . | TGTGCCAGCAGTTTCTTGGCGGGGGGCACAGAGACCCAGTACTTC | CASSFLAGGTETQYF
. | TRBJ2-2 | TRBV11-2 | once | TGTGCCAGCAGTAGAGGCCCCTCCTATGTGGGGGCGGAGTATGGGGGAACCGGGGAGCTGTTTTTT | CASSRGPSYVGAEYGGTGELFF
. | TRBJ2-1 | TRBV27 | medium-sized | TGTGCCAGCAGTTTATCGGTGGGGGGCAATGAGCAGTTCTTC | CASSLSVGGNEQFF
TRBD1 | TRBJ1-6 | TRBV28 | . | TGTGCCAGCAGTCCACCTGACAGGGCGGGTTCACCCCTCCACTTT | CASSPPDRAGSPLHF
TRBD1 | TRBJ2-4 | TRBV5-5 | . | TGTGCCAGCAGCTGGACAGGGGGCGCGGACATTCAGTACTTC | CASSWTGGADIQYF
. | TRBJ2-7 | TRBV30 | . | TGTGCCTGGAGGCCGGACAGCTTTACCTACGAGCAGTACTTC | CAWRPDSFTYEQYF
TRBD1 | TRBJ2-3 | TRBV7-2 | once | TGTGCCAGCAGTTCCGGGACAGGGGGCGATACGCAGTATTTT | CASSSGTGGDTQYF
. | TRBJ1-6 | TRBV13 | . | TGTGCCAGCAGCTTAAGATGGGGGGCGCAAGATAATTCACCCCTCCACTTT | CASSLRWGAQDNSPLHF
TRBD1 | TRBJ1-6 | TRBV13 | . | TGTGCCAGCAGCTTTTCCCGGGACAGGCCCCTCCACTTT | CASSFSRDRPLHF
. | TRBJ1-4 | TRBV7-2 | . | TGTGCCAGCAGCTTACGGATCGGGACTAATGAAAAACTGTTTTTT | CASSLRIGTNEKLFF
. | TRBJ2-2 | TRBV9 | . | TGTGCCAGCAGCGTAGAGGTACCCGCAGGGCTCGGCACCGGGGAGCTGTTTTTT | CASSVEVPAGLGTGELFF
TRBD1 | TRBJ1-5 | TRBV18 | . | TGTGCCAGCTCACCAACAGGGGGGCGCGAGTTAGGCAATCAGCCCCAGCATTTT | CASSPTGGRELGNQPQHF
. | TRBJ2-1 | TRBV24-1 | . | TGTGCCACCAGTGGGGGGGCCTACAATGAGCAGTTCTTC | CATSGGAYNEQFF
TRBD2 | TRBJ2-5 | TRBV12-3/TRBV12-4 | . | TGTGCCAGCAGCCGCGGGGGGGAAGAGACCCAGTACTTC | CASSRGGEETQYF
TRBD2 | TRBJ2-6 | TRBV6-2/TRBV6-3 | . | TGTGCCAGCAGTGCGCCACTAGCGGCTTTCTCTGGGGCCAACGTCCTGACTTTC | CASSAPLAAFSGANVLTF
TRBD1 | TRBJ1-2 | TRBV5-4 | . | TGTGCCAGCGAATCGGGACAGGGTTTCTCACCCGCCTTC | CASESGQGFSPAF
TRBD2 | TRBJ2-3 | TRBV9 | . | TGTGCCAGCAGCGTACGGGGGACTAGCAAGGATACGCAGTATTTT | CASSVRGTSKDTQYF
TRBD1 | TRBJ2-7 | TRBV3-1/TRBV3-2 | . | TGTGCCAGCAGCCAAAGTCCGGGACAGGGTGTCTACGAGCAGTACTTC | CASSQSPGQGVYEQYF
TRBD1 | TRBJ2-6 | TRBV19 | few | TGTGCCAGTAGTCCCAGGGGGCTTGGGGCCAACGTCCTGACTTTC | CASSPRGLGANVLTF
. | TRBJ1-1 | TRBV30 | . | TGTGCACACAATCAGGGATTGAGCACTGAAGCTTTCTTT | CAHNQGLSTEAFF
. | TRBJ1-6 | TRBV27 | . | TGTGCCAGCAGTTCGGGGGCGAGGGGCGAAAATTCACCCCTCCACTTT | CASSSGARGENSPLHF
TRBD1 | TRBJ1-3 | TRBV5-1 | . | TGCGCCAGCAGCTCACAGGGGACTGGAAACACCATATATTTT | CASSSQGTGNTIYF
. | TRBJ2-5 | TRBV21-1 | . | TGTGCCAGCAGCAAAGACAGGGGGCCAGAGACCCAGTACTTC | CASSKDRGPETQYF
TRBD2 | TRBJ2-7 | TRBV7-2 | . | TGTGCCAGCAGCTCTACAGGATTGACTAGCGGGAGCTACGAGCAGTACTTC | CASSSTGLTSGSYEQYF
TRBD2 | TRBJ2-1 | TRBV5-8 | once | TGTGCCAGCAGCGCCAGTCTAGCGGTAGGCCTCAATGAGCAGTTCTTC | CASSASLAVGLNEQFF
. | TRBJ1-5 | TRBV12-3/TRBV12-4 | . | TGTGCCAGCAGTGTGACAGCCCCATCGCCCCAGCATTTT | CASSVTAPSPQHF
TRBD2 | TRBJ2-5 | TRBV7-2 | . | TGTGCCAGCAGGGCTAGCGGCCCTGGGGGAGAAGAGACCCAGTACTTC | CASRASGPGGEETQYF
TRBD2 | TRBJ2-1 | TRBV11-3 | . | TGTGCCAGCAGCCGGGGGACTAGCGGATCGAATGAGCAGTTCTTC | CASSRGTSGSNEQFF
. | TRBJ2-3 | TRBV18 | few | TGTGCCAGCTCACCGCTGGGCGGCACAGATACGCAGTATTTT | CASSPLGGTDTQYF
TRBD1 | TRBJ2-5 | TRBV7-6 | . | TGTGCCAGCAGCTTAGCGCAGTCGACAGGGGGCACAGAAGAGACCCAGTACTTC | CASSLAQSTGGTEETQYF
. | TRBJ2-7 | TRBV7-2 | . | TGTGCCAGCAGCTCGGGAGAGGAACAGTACTTC | CASSSGEEQYF
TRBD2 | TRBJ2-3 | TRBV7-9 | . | TGTGCCAGCAGCCCCCCGGGAGGCGTAGCAGATACGCAGTATTTT | CASSPPGGVADTQYF
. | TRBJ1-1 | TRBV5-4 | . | TGTGCCAGCAGCTTGGGAGGAGGGGGGGGAGCTTTCTTT | CASSLGGGGGAFF
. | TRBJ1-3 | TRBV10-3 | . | TGTGCCATCAGAGACAGCTCTGGAAACACCATATATTTT | CAIRDSSGNTIYF
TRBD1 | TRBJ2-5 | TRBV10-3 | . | TGTGCCATCGGGACAGGCCAAGAGACCCAGTACTTC | CAIGTGQETQYF
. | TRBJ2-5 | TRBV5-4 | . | TGTGCCAGCAGCTTTCCAGGGGGGGAGACCCAGTACTTC | CASSFPGGETQYF
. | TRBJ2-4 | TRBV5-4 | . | TGTGCCAGCAGCGGAGTAGACAGCAGCGGTCAGTACTTC | CASSGVDSSGQYF
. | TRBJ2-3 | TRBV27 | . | TGTGCCAGCAGCTCCAGCGGCACAGATACGCAGTATTTT | CASSSSGTDTQYF
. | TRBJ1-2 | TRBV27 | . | TGTGCCAGCAGTCCCTGGGACGGCGGGGAAGTAGGCTACACCTTC | CASSPWDGGEVGYTF
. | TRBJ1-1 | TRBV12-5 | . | TGTGCTAGTGGTCCCTCAAGGGGGACTGAAGCTTTCTTT | CASGPSRGTEAFF
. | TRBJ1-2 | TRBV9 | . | TGTGCCAGCAGCCCTAGACACGACTATGGCTACACCTTC | CASSPRHDYGYTF